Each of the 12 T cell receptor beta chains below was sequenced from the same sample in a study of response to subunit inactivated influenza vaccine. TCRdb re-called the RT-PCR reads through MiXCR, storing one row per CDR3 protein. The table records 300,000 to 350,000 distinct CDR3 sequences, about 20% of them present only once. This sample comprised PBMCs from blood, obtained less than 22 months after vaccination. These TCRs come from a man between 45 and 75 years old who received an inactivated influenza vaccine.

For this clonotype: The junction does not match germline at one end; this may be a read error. CDR3 in amino acids: CANSPAGGPYEQYF. The CDR3 DNA sequence: TGTGCCAACAGTCCAGCGGGGGGTCCGTACGAGCAGTACTTC. The gene calls are TRBV12-3 or TRBV12-4 and TRBJ2-7, with 9 bases lining up with TRBD2. This CDR3 has 14 residues.

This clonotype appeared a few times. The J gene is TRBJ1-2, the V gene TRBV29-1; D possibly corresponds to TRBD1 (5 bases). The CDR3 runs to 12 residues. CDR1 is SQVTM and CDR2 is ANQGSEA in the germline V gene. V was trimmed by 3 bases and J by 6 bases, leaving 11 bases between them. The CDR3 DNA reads TGCAGCGTTGACGGGGGTAGGGATGGCTACACCTTC. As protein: CSVDGGRDGYTF.

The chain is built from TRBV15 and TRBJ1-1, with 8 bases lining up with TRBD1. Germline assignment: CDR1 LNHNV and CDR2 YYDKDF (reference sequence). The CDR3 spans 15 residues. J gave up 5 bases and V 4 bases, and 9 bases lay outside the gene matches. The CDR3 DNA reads TGTGCCACCAGCATGGGGAGGGACAGGAGAACTGAAGCTTTCTTT. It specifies CATSMGRDRRTEAFF.

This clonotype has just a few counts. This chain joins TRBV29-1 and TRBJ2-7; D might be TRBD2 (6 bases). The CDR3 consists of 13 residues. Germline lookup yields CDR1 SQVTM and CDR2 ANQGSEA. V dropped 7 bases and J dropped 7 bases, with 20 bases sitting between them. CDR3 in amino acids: CSATSASGLEQYF. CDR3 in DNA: TGCAGCGCCACATCCGCCTCGGGACTTGAGCAGTACTTC.

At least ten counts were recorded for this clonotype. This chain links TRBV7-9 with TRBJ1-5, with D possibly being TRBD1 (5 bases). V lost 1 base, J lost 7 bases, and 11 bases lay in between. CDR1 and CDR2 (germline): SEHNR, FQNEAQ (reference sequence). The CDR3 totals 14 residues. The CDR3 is CASSLDGTRQPQHF. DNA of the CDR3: TGTGCCAGCAGCTTAGACGGGACGAGACAGCCCCAGCATTTT.

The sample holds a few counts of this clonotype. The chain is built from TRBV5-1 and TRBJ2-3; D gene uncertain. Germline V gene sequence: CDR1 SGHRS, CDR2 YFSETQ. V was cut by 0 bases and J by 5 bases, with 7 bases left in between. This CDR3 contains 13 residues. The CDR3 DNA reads TGCGCCAGCAGCTTGGACTCCGAAGATACGCAGTATTTT. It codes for CASSLDSEDTQYF.

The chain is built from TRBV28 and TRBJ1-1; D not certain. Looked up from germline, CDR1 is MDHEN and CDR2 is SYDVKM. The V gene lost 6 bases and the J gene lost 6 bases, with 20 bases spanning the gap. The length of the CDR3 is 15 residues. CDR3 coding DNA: TGTGCCAGCAGCCCTTTTGAGGGATACGGCCCTGAAGCTTTCTTT. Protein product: CASSPFEGYGPEAFF.

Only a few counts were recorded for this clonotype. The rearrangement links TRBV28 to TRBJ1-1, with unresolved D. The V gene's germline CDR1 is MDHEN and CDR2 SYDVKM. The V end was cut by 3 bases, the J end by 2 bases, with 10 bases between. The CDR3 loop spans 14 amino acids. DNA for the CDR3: TGTGCCAGCAGTTTGTTGCTTAGCAACACTGAAGCTTTCTTT. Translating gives CASSLLLSNTEAFF.

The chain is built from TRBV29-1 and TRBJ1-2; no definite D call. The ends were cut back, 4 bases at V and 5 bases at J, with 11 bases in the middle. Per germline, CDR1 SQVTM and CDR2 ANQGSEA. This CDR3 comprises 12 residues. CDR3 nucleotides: TGCAGCGTTGTCGAGGGCGCGTATGGCTACACCTTC. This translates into CSVVEGAYGYTF.

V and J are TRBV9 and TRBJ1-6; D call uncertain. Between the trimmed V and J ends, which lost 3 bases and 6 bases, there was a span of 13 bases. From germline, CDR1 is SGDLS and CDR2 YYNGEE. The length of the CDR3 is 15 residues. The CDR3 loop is CASSALRGSNSPLHF. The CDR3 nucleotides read TGTGCCAGCAGCGCCCTCCGTGGGAGTAATTCACCCCTCCACTTT.

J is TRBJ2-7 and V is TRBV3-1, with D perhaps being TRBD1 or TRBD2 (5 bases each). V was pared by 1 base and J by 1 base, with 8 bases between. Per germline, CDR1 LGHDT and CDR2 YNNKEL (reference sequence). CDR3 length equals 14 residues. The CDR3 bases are TGTGCCAGCAGCCAAGCCAGGGAGTCCTACGAGCAGTACTTC. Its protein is CASSQARESYEQYF.

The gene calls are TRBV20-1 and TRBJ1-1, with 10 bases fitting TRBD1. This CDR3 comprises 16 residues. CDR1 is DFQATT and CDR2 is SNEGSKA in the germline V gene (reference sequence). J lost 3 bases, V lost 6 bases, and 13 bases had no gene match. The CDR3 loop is CSATTTGTGVYTEAFF. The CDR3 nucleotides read TGCAGTGCAACGACTACCGGGACAGGGGTGTACACTGAAGCTTTCTTT.